This is a list of T cell receptor beta chains from one sample in a study of cytomegalovirus exposure and HLA in healthy donors. TCRdb keeps only in-frame clones here, not all; method: immunoSEQ multiplex PCR. The sample gives around 200,000 clones, 65% to 85% of which show up once; over 3.5% is in the top ten. The sample was PBMCs. These receptors were taken from a man over 45 in good health and CMV-seronegative. CDR3s include the opening cysteine and the closing phenylalanine or tryptophan. Fields, in order: D gene, clone size, V gene, J gene, CDR3 protein, CDR3 DNA. The D gene is left open where the match is weak. The listing skips clone size in some rows; elsewhere it reads once, few, many or a size class.

>TRBD1|.|TRBV18|TRBJ1-2
CASSPPRGFTYGYTF
TGTGCCAGCTCACCACCCAGGGGGTTTACCTATGGCTACACCTTC
>.|.|TRBV27|TRBJ1-1
CATRTQDTEAFF
TGTGCCACTCGGACACAAGACACTGAAGCTTTCTTT
>.|few|TRBV7-9|TRBJ1-2
CASSFGQFYYGYTF
TGTGCCAGCAGCTTTGGGCAGTTTTACTATGGCTACACCTTC
>TRBD1|.|TRBV5-5|TRBJ1-1
CASSLARGHQAFF
TGTGCCAGCAGCTTGGCAAGGGGGCACCAAGCTTTCTTT
>TRBD1|few|TRBV4-1|TRBJ2-3
CASSLGDRGTDTQYF
TGCGCCAGCAGCCTTGGGGACAGGGGCACAGATACGCAGTATTTT
>TRBD2|.|TRBV4-2|TRBJ2-1
CASSQNERGGYNEQFF
TGTGCCAGCAGCCAAAATGAGCGGGGGGGATACAATGAGCAGTTCTTC
>TRBD2|.|TRBV11-1|TRBJ2-4
CASSSVGGRLNIQYF
TGTGCCAGCAGCTCCGTGGGGGGGAGATTAAACATTCAGTACTTC
>.|once|TRBV30|TRBJ1-2
CAWNGGNYGYTF
TGTGCCTGGAACGGCGGGAACTATGGCTACACCTTC
>.|few|TRBV7-8|TRBJ1-1
CASSLGTVNTEAFF
TGTGCCAGCAGCTTAGGGACAGTGAACACTGAAGCTTTCTTT
>.|.|TRBV9|TRBJ1-1
CASSVGGVGEAFF
TGTGCCAGCAGCGTGGGGGGGGTGGGTGAAGCTTTCTTT
>TRBD2|.|TRBV10-1|TRBJ2-5
CASRFAGGPETQYF
TGCGCCAGCAGATTCGCGGGGGGACCTGAGACCCAGTACTTC
>.|.|TRBV9|TRBJ2-1
CASSVAGGSYNEQFF
TGTGCCAGCAGCGTAGCTGGGGGGTCTTACAATGAGCAGTTCTTC
>.|.|TRBV19|TRBJ1-6
CASRIRGSDSPLHF
TGTGCCAGTAGGATTAGGGGGTCGGATTCACCCCTCCACTTT
>TRBD1|.|TRBV7-9|TRBJ1-2
CSSSPRTGGSYGYTF
TGTTCCAGCAGCCCGAGGACAGGGGGCAGCTATGGCTACACCTTC
>TRBD1|.|TRBV6-1|TRBJ1-3
CASSDRGVSGNTIYF
TGTGCCAGCAGCGACAGGGGAGTCTCTGGAAACACCATATATTTT
>.|.|TRBV7-9|TRBJ1-1
CASSLGTGLNTEAFF
TGTGCCAGCAGCTTAGGCACAGGGTTGAACACTGAAGCTTTCTTT
>.|.|TRBV27|TRBJ1-4
CASSPRGGSTNEKLFF
TGTGCCAGCAGTCCCCGTGGGGGGTCAACTAATGAAAAACTGTTTTTT
>.|.|TRBV5-6|TRBJ1-3
CASSLVSGGDGPGNTIYF
TGTGCCAGCAGCTTGGTCTCGGGGGGCGATGGACCTGGAAACACCATATATTTT
>.|.|TRBV6-5|TRBJ1-6
CASSPDAGGSPLHF
TGTGCCAGCAGTCCGGACGCCGGGGGGTCACCCCTCCACTTT
>.|.|TRBV6-4|TRBJ2-3
CASSDDPGPRDTQYF
TGTGCCAGCAGTGACGATCCTGGCCCGCGGGATACGCAGTATTTT
>TRBD1|.|TRBV6-1|TRBJ1-2
CASSVTGQGINYGYTF
TGTGCCAGCAGTGTTACGGGACAGGGGATTAACTATGGCTACACCTTC
>.|.|TRBV10-3|TRBJ2-7
CAISESGDSHEQYF
TGTGCCATCAGTGAGTCAGGGGACTCCCACGAGCAGTACTTC
>TRBD1|.|TRBV7-9|TRBJ1-1
CASSTYRGEAFF
TGTGCCAGCAGCACCTACAGGGGAGAAGCTTTCTTT
>.|.|TRBV7-9|TRBJ2-3
CSSSLIRQSTDTQYF
TGTTCCAGCAGCTTAATCAGGCAGAGCACAGATACGCAGTATTTT
>.|once|TRBV7-3|TRBJ2-3
CASSLSSTDTQYF
TGTGCCAGCAGCTTATCGAGCACAGATACGCAGTATTTT
>.|.|TRBV7-9|TRBJ1-2
CSSSQVNYGYTF
TGTTCCAGCAGTCAGGTTAACTATGGCTACACCTTC
>.|.|TRBV19|TRBJ1-1
CASSRNTEAFF
TGTGCCAGTAGTCGGAACACTGAAGCTTTCTTT
>TRBD1|.|TRBV9|TRBJ2-2
CASSSRQGHGELFF
TGTGCCAGCAGCTCCCGACAGGGGCACGGGGAGCTGTTTTTT
>.|.|TRBV29-1|TRBJ2-2
CSVFLQGNTGELFF
TGCAGCGTATTTCTACAGGGAAACACCGGGGAGCTGTTTTTT
>.|.|TRBV7-2|TRBJ2-7
CASSLTGRYTYEQYF
TGTGCCAGCAGCCTTACAGGGCGATACACCTACGAGCAGTACTTC
>TRBD1|.|TRBV18|TRBJ2-1
CASSPRPGTGGHNEQFF
TGTGCCAGCTCACCACGCCCCGGGACAGGGGGCCACAATGAGCAGTTCTTC
>.|.|TRBV7-2|TRBJ1-2
CASSLAVAGCGYTF
TGTGCCAGCAGCTTAGCAGTGGCGGGTTGCGGCTACACCTTC
>.|once|TRBV7-2|TRBJ2-7
CASSPSSYEQYF
TGTGCCAGCAGCCCTAGCTCCTACGAGCAGTACTTC
>TRBD1|few|TRBV18|TRBJ2-7
CASSPSGGEQYF
TGTGCCAGCTCACCTTCAGGGGGCGAGCAGTACTTC
>TRBD1|.|TRBV7-8|TRBJ2-7
CASSPMSRTGWYEQYF
TGTGCCAGCAGCCCCATGAGTCGGACAGGGTGGTACGAGCAGTACTTC
>.|.|TRBV9|TRBJ1-3
CASSVEAALSGNTIYF
TGTGCCAGCAGCGTAGAGGCGGCGCTCTCTGGAAACACCATATATTTT
>.|.|TRBV19|TRBJ1-5
CASALQGTDNQPQHF
TGTGCCAGTGCCCTACAGGGAACGGATAATCAGCCCCAGCATTTT
>.|.|TRBV9|TRBJ2-3
CASSGGRSTDTQYF
TGTGCCAGCAGCGGGGGGAGGAGCACAGATACGCAGTATTTT
>.|.|TRBV25-1|TRBJ2-7
CASSEYRSYEQYF
TGTGCCAGCAGTGAATACAGGTCCTACGAGCAGTACTTC
>TRBD1|.|TRBV7-9|TRBJ1-1
CSSSTYRGEAFF
TGTTCCAGCAGCACCTACAGGGGAGAAGCTTTCTTT
>.|.|TRBV19|TRBJ1-5
CASSIGDYSNQPQHF
TGTGCCAGTAGTATAGGAGATTATAGCAATCAGCCCCAGCATTTT